The present T cell receptor (beta chain) was sequenced within a study of T cells in Graves' hyperthyroidism and ophthalmopathy. Germline V gene lookup returns CDR1 PRHDT and CDR2 FYEKMQ (reference sequence). The CDR3 length is 13 residues. From RNA transcripts, TCR beta CDR3 regions were amplified. The HTBI primer set served for first-round RT-PCR of the TCR CDR3. One entry per CDR3 protein, called by TCRdb with MiXCR from the multiplex PCR reads. The data contain a few hundred thousand distinct CDR3 sequences, around 13% of them singletons. Before ophthalmopathy appeared, progressors gave blood at initial hyperthyroidism diagnosis.

Sequencing used blood. The V and J genes are TRBV13 and TRBJ2-7, with D perhaps matching TRBD2 (7 bases). The J call may be incorrect, as the DNA end agrees better with TRBJ2-1. The origin of this receptor is a woman in her 30s with Graves' hyperthyroidism that later progressed to Graves' ophthalmopathy. CDR3 coding DNA: TGTGCCAGCAGCTTTAGGGGGGACTACGAGCAGTTCTTC. Protein: CASSFRGDYEQFF.